This entry concerns a single T cell receptor beta chain. This clone's antigen is unknown. The input lacks base qualities; no much larger clone sits a single base away. Known numbers of KT2, a T cell clone whose TCR had been sequenced previously, were spiked into unfractionated PBMC to test the sensitivity and accuracy of the pipeline. A range of KT2-to-PBMC ratios was set up by mixing KT2 cells into a fixed number of PBMC. The CDR3 covers 15 residues, taking in both the cysteine and the phenylalanine. Only the CDR3 portion is preserved as DNA: 45 bases, with reading frame beginning at the first base. The germline V gene encodes CDR1 GTSNPN and CDR2 SVGIG (reference sequence). V drops 8 bases and J drops 0 bases, leaving 19 bases in between. The sample comes from a study of quantifying T cell responses using KT2 cells (dated by TCRdb to the late 2010s). In terms of the full investigation: RNA was DNase-treated and reverse transcribed with TCR alpha and beta constant-region primers, mostly using SuperScript III. The efficiency of the T4 ligation step under optimum conditions was estimated to be above 8%. PCR2 was performed as a SYBR Green qPCR and was stopped at a predetermined fluorescence threshold so that over-amplification was avoided.

Libraries were made using UMI-ligation and nested PCR. A single-stranded oligonucleotide bearing the Illumina SP2 sequence and a UMI was ligated to the 3' end of the cDNA with T4 RNA ligase 1. PCR1 used 4 to 5 cycles (98 degrees C 15 s, 69 degrees C 30 s, 72 degrees C 40 s), and the beta primer was an equimolar mix of RC1.1 and RC1.2 that covered TRBC1 and TRBC2. From PCR2 onward, TCR alpha and beta chains were processed separately, with sample indices and Illumina adaptors added. Placed after an 8-base spacer, the UMI was made up of 12 random nucleotides arranged as two hexamers with a spacer between them. Libraries were sequenced on an Illumina MiSeq with v2 2x251 paired-end chemistry, typically roughly twelve samples per run. To boost diversity, each sequencing library was supplemented with PhiX DNA at about 5-7%. The study's own analysis went as follows. Raw reads were converted to FASTQ with bcl2fastq and were demultiplexed by dual indices with Demultiplexor. V and J genes were assigned by Decombinator through tag matching that permitted a single base-pair mismatch. Collapsinator used UMIs to correct both sequencing errors and frequency errors arising from PCR heterogeneity. CDR3Translator converted Decombinator identifiers to nucleotide sequence, translated to amino acids, and extracted CDR3 using C- and N-terminal motifs. Each distinct KT2 TCR was counted as a cluster of KT2 sequences sharing one unique molecular identifier. TCRdb reworked the public reads: Q25 trimming with fastp, MiXCR clone assembly, productive beta chains retained. Identical CDR3 proteins give one entry, which carries the most common genes and DNA. In this record, the V and J calls reflect TCRdb's handling and not the investigators' own analysis. The sample table records over 25,000 distinct CDR3 sequences; 10% of these occur just once. Clones ranked in the top ten supply roughly 9% of the sample.

Study-wide findings and limitations: KT2 sequences were detected down to the lowest spike-in tested, which was about one KT2 cell per 100,000 PBMC. Saturation in the detection of KT2 sequences was observed at very high KT2 spike-in numbers. A linear scaling of KT2 alpha and beta sequence counts with input KT2 cell number was observed over several orders of magnitude. No side-by-side comparison of the pipeline with other TCR sequencing techniques was included in the study.

The chain links TRBV30 with TRBJ1-2; no D gene call is confident. The specimen sequenced was PBMCs spiked with cells of the T cell clone KT2. This TCR derives from a human donor. The CDR3 protein sequence reads: CARVPSAGSNYGYTF. The nucleotide sequence reads as follows: TGTGCCCGGGTCCCTTCGGCCGGGTCTAACTATGGCTACACCTTC.